This is a list of T cell receptor beta chains from one sample in a study of cytotoxic CD8 clonotypes in ibrutinib-treated CLL. The table came from immunoSEQ multiplex PCR; TCRdb's copy has only in-frame clones and leaves some out. Among under 300,000 clones listed, 70% were seen once. Sequencing was performed on PBMCs, taken after 24 months of ibrutinib treatment. Receptor source: a human donor with chronic lymphocytic leukemia. Both conserved end residues are part of each CDR3. Each record gives: V gene, clone size, CDR3 length, CDR3 protein. Clone sizes are given selectively: once, few, many, or a class where the clone is expanded.

V: TRBV21-1; size: -; length: 16; CDR3: CASSRRSGGSNQPQHF
V: TRBV11-3; size: -; length: 15; CDR3: CASSSTRNSYNEQFF
V: TRBV28; size: -; length: 15; CDR3: CASSLLQAENYGYTF
V: TRBV28; size: -; length: 16; CDR3: CASSFKGQGAYNEQFF
V: TRBV27; size: -; length: 14; CDR3: CASSLRVTNEKLFF
V: TRBV5-1; size: -; length: 14; CDR3: CASSLQASGSEQYF
V: TRBV6-5; size: -; length: 16; CDR3: CASSWGAGLGQETQYF
V: TRBV30; size: -; length: 18; CDR3: CAWRAHLGAGRRTIEQFF
V: TRBV27; size: -; length: 16; CDR3: CASSLSTGGPGHTQYF
V: TRBV6-5; size: -; length: 14; CDR3: CASVGRGASGELFF
V: TRBV19; size: few; length: 14; CDR3: CASSQGLRGQPQHF
V: TRBV7-9; size: -; length: 15; CDR3: CASNTQREGLDTQYF
V: TRBV30; size: -; length: 15; CDR3: CAWSVRATGIRELFF
V: TRBV7-6; size: -; length: 14; CDR3: CASTLSPIENEQYF
V: TRBV19; size: -; length: 14; CDR3: CASSSTGFNYEQYF
V: TRBV11-3; size: -; length: 13; CDR3: CASSSGAGNTIYF
V: TRBV6-6; size: -; length: 14; CDR3: CASSLGPQVDEQYF
V: TRBV23-1; size: -; length: 14; CDR3: CASSQYPRRNEQFF
V: TRBV9; size: -; length: 15; CDR3: CASSLWAAGANVLTF
V: TRBV29-1; size: -; length: 16; CDR3: CSVVRDNPSSGNTIYF
V: TRBV28; size: -; length: 14; CDR3: CASSSSRVTGELFF
V: TRBV30; size: -; length: 15; CDR3: CAWSVQGVNNQPQHF
V: TRBV29-1; size: few; length: 13; CDR3: CSVHWSGKETQYF
V: TRBV6-6; size: -; length: 14; CDR3: CASSRHGSGGELFF
V: TRBV29-1; size: few; length: 14; CDR3: CSVEDRGSRDEQYF
V: TRBV6-4; size: -; length: 12; CDR3: CASSEGGGEQFF
V: TRBV4-1; size: few; length: 12; CDR3: CASSQQTDEQYF
V: TRBV27; size: -; length: 14; CDR3: CASRTGAWEETQYF
V: TRBV4-3; size: -; length: 14; CDR3: CASSQEGGMETQYF
V: TRBV6-5; size: -; length: 14; CDR3: CASRRGTEHTEAFF
V: TRBV7-2; size: -; length: 14; CDR3: CASSTTGQNQPQHF